One TCR beta chain is described in this entry. Its antigen is currently unknown. PCR used 60 Vbeta primers and 13 Jbeta primers. The protocol was immunoSEQ multiplex PCR, while the TCRdb copy is restricted to in-frame clones and leaves out a portion. The profile covers some 93,000 clones, with around three fifths appearing a single time and approximately 5.8% taken by the ten largest. This record comes from a study of cytomegalovirus exposure and HLA in healthy donors. Points from the study as a whole: Later analysis identified a missense DCLRE1C variant that was linked to TCR beta V- and J-gene trimming. Of the V segments, some could not be distinguished, including TRBV6-2 and TRBV6-3, and were excluded.

Per germline, CDR1 ENHRY and CDR2 SYGVKD. This CDR3 is built from 13 residues. With V trimmed by 4 bases and J by 6 bases, 4 bases remained unmatched. This receptor was taken from a boy between 10 and 17 years old in good health and CMV-seropositive. Sequencing was performed on PBMCs. J is TRBJ2-7 and V is TRBV10-3; TRBD2 aligns across 9 bases. The CDR3 reads CAISVPTSGEQYF. The CDR3 DNA reads as TGTGCCATCAGTGTCCCGACTAGCGGCGAGCAGTACTTC.